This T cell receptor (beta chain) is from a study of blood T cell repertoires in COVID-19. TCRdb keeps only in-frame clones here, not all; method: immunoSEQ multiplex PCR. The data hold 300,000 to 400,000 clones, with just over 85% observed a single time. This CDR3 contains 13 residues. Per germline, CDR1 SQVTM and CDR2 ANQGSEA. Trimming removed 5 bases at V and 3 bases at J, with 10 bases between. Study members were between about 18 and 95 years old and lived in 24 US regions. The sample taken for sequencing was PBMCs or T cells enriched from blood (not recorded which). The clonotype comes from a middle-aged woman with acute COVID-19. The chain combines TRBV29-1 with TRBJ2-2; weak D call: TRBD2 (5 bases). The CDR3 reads CSVSGYYTGELFF. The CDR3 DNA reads TGCAGCGTTTCGGGGTATTACACCGGGGAGCTGTTTTTT.